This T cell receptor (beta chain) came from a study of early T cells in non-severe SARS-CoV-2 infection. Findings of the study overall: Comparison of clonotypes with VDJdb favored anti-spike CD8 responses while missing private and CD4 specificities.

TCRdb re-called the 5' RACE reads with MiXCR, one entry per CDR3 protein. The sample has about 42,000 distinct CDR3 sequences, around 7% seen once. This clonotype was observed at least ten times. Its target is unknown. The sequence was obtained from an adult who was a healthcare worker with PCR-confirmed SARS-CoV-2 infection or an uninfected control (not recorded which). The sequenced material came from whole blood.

CDR3 amino acids: CASSSSGGPRVFEQYF. The CDR3 DNA is TGTGCCAGCAGTTCAAGCGGGGGGCCTAGAGTCTTCGAGCAGTACTTC. The chain is built from TRBV6-2 or TRBV6-3 and TRBJ2-7, with TRBD2 matching 9 bases. Per the germline V gene, CDR1 is MNHEY and CDR2 is SVGEGT. The CDR3 spans 16 residues. V dropped 4 bases and J dropped 6; count of bases not matched to a gene: 13.